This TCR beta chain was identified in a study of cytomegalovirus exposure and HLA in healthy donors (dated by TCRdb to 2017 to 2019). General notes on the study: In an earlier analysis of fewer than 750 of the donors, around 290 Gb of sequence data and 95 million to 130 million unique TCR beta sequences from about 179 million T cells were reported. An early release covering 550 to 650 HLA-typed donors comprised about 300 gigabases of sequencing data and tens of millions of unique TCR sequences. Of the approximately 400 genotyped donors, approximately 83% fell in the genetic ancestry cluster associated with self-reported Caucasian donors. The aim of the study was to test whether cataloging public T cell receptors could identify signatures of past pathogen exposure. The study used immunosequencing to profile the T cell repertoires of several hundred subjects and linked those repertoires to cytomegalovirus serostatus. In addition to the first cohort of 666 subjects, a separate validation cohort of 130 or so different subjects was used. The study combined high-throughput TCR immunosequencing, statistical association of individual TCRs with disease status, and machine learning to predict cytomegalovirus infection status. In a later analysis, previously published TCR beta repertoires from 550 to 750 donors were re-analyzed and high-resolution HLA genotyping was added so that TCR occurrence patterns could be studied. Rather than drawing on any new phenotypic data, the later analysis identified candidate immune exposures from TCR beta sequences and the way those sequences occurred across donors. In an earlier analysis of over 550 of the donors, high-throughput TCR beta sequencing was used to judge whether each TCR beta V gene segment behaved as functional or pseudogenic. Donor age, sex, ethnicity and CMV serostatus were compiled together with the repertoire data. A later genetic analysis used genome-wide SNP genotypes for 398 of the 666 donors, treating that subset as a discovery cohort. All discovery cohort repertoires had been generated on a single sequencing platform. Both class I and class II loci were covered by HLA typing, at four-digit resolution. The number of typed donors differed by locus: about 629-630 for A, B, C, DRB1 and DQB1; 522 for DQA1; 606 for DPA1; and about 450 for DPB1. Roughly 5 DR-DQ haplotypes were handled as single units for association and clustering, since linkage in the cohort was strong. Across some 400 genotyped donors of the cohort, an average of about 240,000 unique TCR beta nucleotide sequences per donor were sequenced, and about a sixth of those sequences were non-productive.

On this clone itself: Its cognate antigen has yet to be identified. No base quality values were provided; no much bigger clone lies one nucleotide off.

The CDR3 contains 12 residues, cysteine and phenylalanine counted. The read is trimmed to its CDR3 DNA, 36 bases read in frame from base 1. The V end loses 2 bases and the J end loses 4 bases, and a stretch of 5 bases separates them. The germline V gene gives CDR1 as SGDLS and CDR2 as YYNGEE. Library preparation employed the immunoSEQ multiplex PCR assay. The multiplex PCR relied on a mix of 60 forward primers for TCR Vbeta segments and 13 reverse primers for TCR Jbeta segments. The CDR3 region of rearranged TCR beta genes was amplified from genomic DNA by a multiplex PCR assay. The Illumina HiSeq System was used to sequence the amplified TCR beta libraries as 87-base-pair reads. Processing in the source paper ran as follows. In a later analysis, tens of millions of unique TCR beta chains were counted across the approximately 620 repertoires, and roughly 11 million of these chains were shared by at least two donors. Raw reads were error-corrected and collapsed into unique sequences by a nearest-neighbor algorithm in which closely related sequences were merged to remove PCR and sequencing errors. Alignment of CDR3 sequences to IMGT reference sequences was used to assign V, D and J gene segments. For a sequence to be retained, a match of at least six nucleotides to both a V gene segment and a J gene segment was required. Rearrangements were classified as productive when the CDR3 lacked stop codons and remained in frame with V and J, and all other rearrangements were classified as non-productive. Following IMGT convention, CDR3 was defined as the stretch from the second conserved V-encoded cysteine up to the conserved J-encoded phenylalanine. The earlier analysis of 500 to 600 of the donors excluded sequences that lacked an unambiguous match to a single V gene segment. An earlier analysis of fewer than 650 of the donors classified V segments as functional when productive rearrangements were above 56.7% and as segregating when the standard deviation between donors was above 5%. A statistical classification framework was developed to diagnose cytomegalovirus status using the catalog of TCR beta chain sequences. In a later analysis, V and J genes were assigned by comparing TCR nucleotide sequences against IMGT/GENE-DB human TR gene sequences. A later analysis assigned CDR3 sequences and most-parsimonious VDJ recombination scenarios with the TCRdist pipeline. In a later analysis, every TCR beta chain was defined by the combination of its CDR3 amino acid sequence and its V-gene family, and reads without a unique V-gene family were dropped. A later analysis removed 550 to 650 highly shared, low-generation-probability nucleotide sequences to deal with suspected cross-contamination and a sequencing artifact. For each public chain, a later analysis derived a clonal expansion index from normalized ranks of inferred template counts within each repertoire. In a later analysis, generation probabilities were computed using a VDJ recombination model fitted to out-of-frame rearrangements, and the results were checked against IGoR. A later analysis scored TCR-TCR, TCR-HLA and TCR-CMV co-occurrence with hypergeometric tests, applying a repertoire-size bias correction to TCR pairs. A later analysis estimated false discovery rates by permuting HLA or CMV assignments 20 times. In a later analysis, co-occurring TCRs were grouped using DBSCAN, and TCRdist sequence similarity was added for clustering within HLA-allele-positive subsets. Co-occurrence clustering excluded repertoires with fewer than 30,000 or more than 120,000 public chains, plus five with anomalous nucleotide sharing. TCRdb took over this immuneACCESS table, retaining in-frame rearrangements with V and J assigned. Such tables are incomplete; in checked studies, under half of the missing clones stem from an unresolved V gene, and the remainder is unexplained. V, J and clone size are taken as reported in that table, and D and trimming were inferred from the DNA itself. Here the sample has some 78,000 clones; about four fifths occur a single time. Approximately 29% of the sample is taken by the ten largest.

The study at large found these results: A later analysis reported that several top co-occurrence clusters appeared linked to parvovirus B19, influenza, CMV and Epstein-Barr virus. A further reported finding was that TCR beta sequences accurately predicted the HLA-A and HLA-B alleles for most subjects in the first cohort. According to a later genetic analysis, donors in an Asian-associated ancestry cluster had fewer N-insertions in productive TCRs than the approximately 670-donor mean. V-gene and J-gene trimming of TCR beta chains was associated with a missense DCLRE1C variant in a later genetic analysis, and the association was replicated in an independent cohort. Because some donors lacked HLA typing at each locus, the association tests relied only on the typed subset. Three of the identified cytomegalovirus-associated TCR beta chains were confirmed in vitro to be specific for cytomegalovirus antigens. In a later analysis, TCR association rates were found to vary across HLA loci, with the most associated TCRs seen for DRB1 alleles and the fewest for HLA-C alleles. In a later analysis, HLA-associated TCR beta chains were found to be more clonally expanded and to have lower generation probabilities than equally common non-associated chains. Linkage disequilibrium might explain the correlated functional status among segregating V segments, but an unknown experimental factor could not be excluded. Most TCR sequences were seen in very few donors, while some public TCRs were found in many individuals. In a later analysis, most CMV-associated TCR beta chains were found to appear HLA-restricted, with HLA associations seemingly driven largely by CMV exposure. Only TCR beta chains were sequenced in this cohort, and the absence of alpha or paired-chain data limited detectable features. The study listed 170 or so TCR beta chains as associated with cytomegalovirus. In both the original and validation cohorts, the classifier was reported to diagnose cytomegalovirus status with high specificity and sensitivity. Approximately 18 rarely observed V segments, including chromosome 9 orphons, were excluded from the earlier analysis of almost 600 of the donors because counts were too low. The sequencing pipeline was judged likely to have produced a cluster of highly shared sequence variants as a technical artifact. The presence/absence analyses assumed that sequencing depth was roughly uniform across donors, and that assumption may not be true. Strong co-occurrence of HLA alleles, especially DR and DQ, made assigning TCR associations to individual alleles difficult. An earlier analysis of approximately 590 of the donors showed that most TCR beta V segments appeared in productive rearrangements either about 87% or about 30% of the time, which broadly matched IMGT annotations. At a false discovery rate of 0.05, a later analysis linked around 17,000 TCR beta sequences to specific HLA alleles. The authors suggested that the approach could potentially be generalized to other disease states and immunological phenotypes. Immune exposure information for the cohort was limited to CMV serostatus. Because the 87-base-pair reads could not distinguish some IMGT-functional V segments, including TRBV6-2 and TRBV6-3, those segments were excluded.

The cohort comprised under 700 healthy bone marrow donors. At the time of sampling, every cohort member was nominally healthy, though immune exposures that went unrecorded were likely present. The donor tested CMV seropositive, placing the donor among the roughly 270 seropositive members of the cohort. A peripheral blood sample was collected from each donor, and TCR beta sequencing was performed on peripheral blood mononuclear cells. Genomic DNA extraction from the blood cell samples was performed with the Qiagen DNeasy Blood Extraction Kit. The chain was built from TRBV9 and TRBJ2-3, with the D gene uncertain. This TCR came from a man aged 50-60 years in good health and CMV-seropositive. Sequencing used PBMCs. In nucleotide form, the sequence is TGTGCCAGCAGCGTTAACTCAGATACGCAGTATTTT. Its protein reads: CASSVNSDTQYF.